Each of the 27 T cell receptor beta chains below was sequenced from the same sample in a study of shared clonotypes between healthy human individuals. Clones were sequenced by immunoSEQ multiplex PCR, and TCRdb holds only the in-frame ones, with some missing. The sample contains approximately 500,000 clones, roughly 95% of which appear only once. Material: naive CD4+ T cells sorted from blood. Subset reported: CD45RA+ positively selected. Every receptor here comes from a woman aged 25 to 39 in good health.

The chain recombines TRBV11-2 with TRBJ1-1, with 8 bases identical to TRBD1. There are 15 residues in the CDR3. The J segment lost 4 bases and the V segment lost 4 bases, leaving 8 bases of the junction unmatched. Looked up from germline, CDR1 is SGHAT and CDR2 is FQNNGV. The CDR3 DNA reads TGTGCCAGCAGCTCGCTGGACAGGGTGAGCACTGAAGCTTTCTTT. Amino acid sequence: CASSSLDRVSTEAFF.

The rearrangement links TRBV18 to TRBJ2-7; D is perhaps TRBD1 (6 bases). CDR1 and CDR2 (germline): KGHSH, LQKENI. Trimming removed 6 bases at V and 2 bases at J, with 11 bases between. CDR3 length: 13 residues. The CDR3: CASSRGQTYEQYF. The CDR3 DNA sequence: TGTGCCAGCTCCCGCGGACAGACCTACGAGCAGTACTTC.

The chain uses TRBV6-1 and TRBJ1-3; tentative D call: TRBD1 (6 bases). This CDR3 region has 14 residues. CDR1 is MNHNS, CDR2 SASEGT, per germline. V lost 4 bases, J lost 3 bases, and 10 bases lay in between. The CDR3 nucleotides are TGTGCCAGCAGTGCGGGGGGCGGTGGAAACACCATATATTTT. Translated: CASSAGGGGNTIYF.

CDR3 bases: TGTGCCAGCAGCCATATTCCTAGCGGGAGGGAAGAGCAGTACTTC. Encoded protein: CASSHIPSGREEQYF. V is TRBV4-2 and J is TRBJ2-5, with 12 bases identical to TRBD2. This CDR3 has 15 amino acids. Germline V CDR1 and CDR2: LGHNA, YNFKEQ. V lost 3 bases, J lost 11 bases, and 10 bases stayed unmatched.

The rearrangement links TRBV28 to TRBJ1-5; no clear D gene. The CDR3 runs 16 residues. Between the trimmed V and J ends, which lost 6 bases and 5 bases, there was a span of 20 bases. Germline values: CDR1 MDHEN, CDR2 SYDVKM. DNA of the CDR3: TGTGCCAGCAGGGCCAGAGGGATGTCTTCCGATCAGCCCCAGCATTTT. Encoded protein: CASRARGMSSDQPQHF.

V is TRBV27 and J is TRBJ1-5, with D perhaps matching TRBD1 (6 bases). CDR1 and CDR2 from the germline V gene are MNHEY and SMNVEV (reference sequence). V was cut by 4 bases and J by 4 bases, with 8 bases left in between. The CDR3 covers 13 residues. The CDR3 sequence is CASSSRGNQPQHF. CDR3 bases: TGTGCCAGCAGTTCCAGGGGAAATCAGCCCCAGCATTTT.

The chain carries TRBV4-2 and TRBJ2-7; TRBD2 matches 11 bases. From germline, CDR1 is LGHNA and CDR2 YNFKEQ. The trim removed 3 bases at V and 1 base at J, leaving 5 bases unmatched. This CDR3 spans 16 amino acids. CDR3 DNA sequence: TGTGCCAGCAGCCATCAACTAGCGGGAGAATCCTACGAGCAGTACTTC. Encoded protein: CASSHQLAGESYEQYF.

The CDR3 region is CASSPGVVDYGYTF. Written as DNA, the CDR3 is TGTGCCAGCTCACCAGGGGTTGTCGACTATGGCTACACCTTC. This chain links TRBV18 with TRBJ1-2; D is ambiguous. The germline V and J ends were trimmed by 2 bases and 3 bases, with 10 bases remaining between them. The CDR3 consists of 14 residues. The germline CDR1 and CDR2 sequences are KGHSH and LQKENI.

The chain has TRBV10-3 and TRBJ2-1; D possibly matches TRBD1 or TRBD2 (5 bases each). V was trimmed by 10 bases and J by 7 bases, leaving 17 bases between them. This CDR3 spans 13 amino acids. Germline V lookup: CDR1 ENHRY, CDR2 SYGVKD. CDR3 DNA: TGTGCCACCACCGGCAGCGAGGGGAATGAGCAGTTCTTC. It is translated as CATTGSEGNEQFF.

V gene TRBV5-1 combines with J gene TRBJ2-1; no firm D call. The CDR3 length is 15 residues. V was clipped by 8 bases and J by 0 bases, with 15 bases between them. Germline lookup yields CDR1 SGHRS and CDR2 YFSETQ. This chain's CDR3 is CASPSQPSSYNEQFF. In nucleotides, the CDR3 is TGCGCCAGTCCCTCTCAGCCAAGCTCCTACAATGAGCAGTTCTTC. Variable domain in full (rest from reference TRBV5-1 and TRBJ2-1): KAGVTQTPRYLIKTRGQQVTLSCSPISGHRSVSWYQQTPGQGLQFLFEYFSETQRNKGNFPGRFSGRQFSNSRSEMNVSTLELGDSALYLCASPSQPSSYNEQFFGPGTRLTVL.

The CDR3 here is CASSPGAENTEAFF. The CDR3 DNA follows: TGTGCCAGCAGTCCAGGGGCGGAGAACACTGAAGCTTTCTTT. V is TRBV28 and J is TRBJ1-1, with a tentative D call TRBD1 (6 bases). The CDR3 extends over 14 amino acids. Trimming removed 5 bases from V and 1 base from J, with 11 bases in between. Germline V gene data show CDR1 as MDHEN and CDR2 as SYDVKM.

The V and J genes are TRBV7-7 and TRBJ2-2; 7 nucleotides agree with TRBD1. Germline V gives CDR1 SSHAT, CDR2 FNYEAQ (reference sequence). The CDR3 is 16 residues long. J gave up 0 bases and V 5 bases, and 6 bases lay outside the gene matches. CDR3 sequence (DNA): TGTGCCAGCAGCCCAACAGGGGTTGCGAACACCGGGGAGCTGTTTTTT. This encodes CASSPTGVANTGELFF. Complete variable domain (other parts from reference TRBV7-7 and TRBJ2-2): GAGVSQSPRYKVTKRGQDVTLRCDPISSHATLYWYQQALGQGPEFLTYFNYEAQPDKSGLPSDRFSAERPEGSISTLTIQRTEQRDSAMYRCASSPTGVANTGELFFGEGSRLTVL.

The CDR3 sequence is CASSYSGRARTEAFF. The CDR3 DNA follows: TGTGCCAGCAGTTACTCGGGGCGGGCGCGGACTGAAGCTTTCTTT. The chain links TRBV6-5 to TRBJ1-1; TRBD1 might be the D (5 bases). CDR1 MNHEY and CDR2 SVGAGI come from the germline V gene. With 0 bases removed from V and 5 bases from J, the gap between germline ends came to 13 bases. This CDR3 spans 15 amino acids.

The chain combines TRBV10-3 with TRBJ2-3; 12 bases line up with TRBD2. The CDR3 loop spans 16 amino acids. V gave up 4 bases and J gave up 0 bases; unmatched junction bases: 2. The germline CDR1 and CDR2 sequences are ENHRY and SYGVKD. The CDR3: CAISALAGGSTDTQYF. CDR3 bases: TGTGCCATCAGTGCTCTAGCGGGAGGGAGCACAGATACGCAGTATTTT.

V gene TRBV2 combines with J gene TRBJ2-1; 11 bases are a match to TRBD1. Germline lookup yields CDR1 SNHLY and CDR2 FYNNEI. The length of the CDR3 is 15 residues. Trimming cost V 5 bases and J 6 bases; bases outside gene matches: 6. The CDR3 is CASSLLGQGVNEQFF. The CDR3 nucleotides read TGTGCCAGCAGTCTTTTGGGACAGGGGGTCAATGAGCAGTTCTTC.

The J gene is TRBJ2-3, the V gene TRBV19; 8 bases match TRBD1. This CDR3 comprises 15 residues. Germline V gene lookup returns CDR1 LNHDA and CDR2 SQIVND (reference sequence). The ends lost 6 bases at V and 6 bases at J; junction bases unmatched: 11. CDR3 residues: CASSPRTGRHDTQYF. In DNA, the CDR3 is TGTGCCAGTAGCCCCAGGACAGGGCGCCACGATACGCAGTATTTT.

V is TRBV19 and J is TRBJ2-7; the D gene is possibly TRBD2 (5 bases). Germline CDR1 reads LNHDA; CDR2 reads SQIVND (reference sequence). The CDR3 is 16 residues long. V was cut by 4 bases and J by 1 base, with 17 bases left in between. As DNA, the CDR3 is TGTGCCAGTAGTAGAACCGCTAGCACCACATCCTACGAGCAGTACTTC. Translating gives CASSRTASTTSYEQYF. Full variable domain (remainder filled in from reference TRBV19 and TRBJ2-7): DGGITQSPKYLFRKEGQNVTLSCEQNLNHDAMYWYRQDPGQGLRLIYYSQIVNDFQKGDIAEGYSVSREKKESFPLTVTSAQKNPTAFYLCASSRTASTTSYEQYFGPGTRLTVT.

The chain joins TRBV28 to TRBJ2-2, with 7 bases identical to TRBD2. Germline CDR1 is MDHEN and CDR2 is SYDVKM. V lost 7 bases and J lost 4; bases outside the gene matches: 12. The CDR3 consists of 16 residues. CDR3 sequence: CASTQSGRGGTGELFF. The DNA of the CDR3 is TGTGCCAGCACTCAATCGGGGAGGGGCGGCACCGGGGAGCTGTTTTTT.

The V call is TRBV28, the J call TRBJ2-7, with TRBD2 identical over 11 bases. J gave up 2 bases and V 3 bases, and 3 bases lay outside the gene matches. Germline V gene sequence: CDR1 MDHEN, CDR2 SYDVKM. The CDR3 totals 15 residues. The DNA of the CDR3 is TGTGCCAGCAGTTTTGAACTAGCGGGAGCCTACGAGCAGTACTTC. Translation gives CASSFELAGAYEQYF.

The genes are TRBV28 and TRBJ2-3, with 9 bases fitting TRBD2. CDR3 length: 17 amino acids. V shed 5 bases and J 0 bases; nucleotides not matched to a gene: 9. Germline CDR1 is MDHEN and CDR2 is SYDVKM. The CDR3 DNA is TGTGCCAGCAGTCCCCCCCTAGCGGGAAGAAGCACAGATACGCAGTATTTT. Amino acids: CASSPPLAGRSTDTQYF.

This rearrangement joins TRBV6-4 to TRBJ2-5; no reliable D call. The DNA end is a closer match to TRBJ2-7, so the J assignment may be wrong. CDR3 size: 11 residues. The V gene's germline CDR1 is MRHNA and CDR2 SNTAGT. As DNA, the CDR3 is TGTGCCAGTCCCCCGCCCTACGAGCAGTACTTC. Protein product: CASPPPYEQYF.

The chain uses TRBV19 and TRBJ2-5; perhaps TRBD1 as D (5 bases). The CDR3 extends over 15 amino acids. Trimming removed 3 bases at V and 3 bases at J, with 14 bases between. Germline V gene lookup returns CDR1 LNHDA and CDR2 SQIVND (reference sequence). The CDR3 spells CASSMGPQGEETQYF. The CDR3 bases are TGTGCCAGTAGTATGGGCCCTCAAGGGGAAGAGACCCAGTACTTC. The complete variable domain, with remaining parts taken from reference TRBV19 and TRBJ2-5, reads DGGITQSPKYLFRKEGQNVTLSCEQNLNHDAMYWYRQDPGQGLRLIYYSQIVNDFQKGDIAEGYSVSREKKESFPLTVTSAQKNPTAFYLCASSMGPQGEETQYFGPGTRLLVL.

The chain has TRBV28 and TRBJ1-3; D is unclear. This CDR3 spans 15 amino acids. Trimming took off 6 bases at V and 0 bases at J, with 12 bases between the two ends. CDR1 and CDR2 from the germline V gene are MDHEN and SYDVKM. The CDR3 reads CASSAASYSGNTIYF. CDR3 in DNA: TGTGCCAGCAGCGCGGCAAGTTACTCTGGAAACACCATATATTTT.

The gene calls are TRBV28 and TRBJ2-7; D call uncertain. This CDR3 has 12 residues. Trimming removed 5 bases at V and 13 bases at J, with 18 bases between. CDR1 MDHEN and CDR2 SYDVKM come from the germline V gene. Here the CDR3 DNA reads TGTGCCAGCAGTAATTTAAAGGGAACCCATTACTTC. Protein product: CASSNLKGTHYF.

The gene calls are TRBV5-1 and TRBJ1-2, with TRBD1 as a possible D gene (5 bases). This CDR3 spans 13 amino acids. In germline, CDR1 is SGHRS, CDR2 YFSETQ. V lost 0 bases and J lost 6, with 9 bases in between. CDR3 amino acids: CASSLADKHGYTF. The CDR3 region has the DNA TGCGCCAGCAGCTTGGCGGACAAGCATGGCTACACCTTC.

V and J are TRBV2 and TRBJ2-7; 7 nucleotides agree with TRBD1. Losses at the gene ends were 4 bases for V and 3 bases for J; bases not matched to a gene: 0. From germline, CDR1 is SNHLY and CDR2 FYNNEI. The CDR3 sequence is 12 residues long. Written as DNA, the CDR3 is TGTGCCAGCAGTGGACAGGGCTACGAGCAGTACTTC. Protein: CASSGQGYEQYF.

J is TRBJ1-2 and V is TRBV19, with D maybe TRBD1 (6 bases). The V end was cut by 4 bases, the J end by 3 bases, with 15 bases between. CDR3 length: 15 amino acids. Germline V gene sequence: CDR1 LNHDA, CDR2 SQIVND (reference sequence). For the CDR3, the DNA is TGTGCCAGTAGTAAAACCCGGGACAACCACTATGGCTACACCTTC. Its translation is CASSKTRDNHYGYTF.